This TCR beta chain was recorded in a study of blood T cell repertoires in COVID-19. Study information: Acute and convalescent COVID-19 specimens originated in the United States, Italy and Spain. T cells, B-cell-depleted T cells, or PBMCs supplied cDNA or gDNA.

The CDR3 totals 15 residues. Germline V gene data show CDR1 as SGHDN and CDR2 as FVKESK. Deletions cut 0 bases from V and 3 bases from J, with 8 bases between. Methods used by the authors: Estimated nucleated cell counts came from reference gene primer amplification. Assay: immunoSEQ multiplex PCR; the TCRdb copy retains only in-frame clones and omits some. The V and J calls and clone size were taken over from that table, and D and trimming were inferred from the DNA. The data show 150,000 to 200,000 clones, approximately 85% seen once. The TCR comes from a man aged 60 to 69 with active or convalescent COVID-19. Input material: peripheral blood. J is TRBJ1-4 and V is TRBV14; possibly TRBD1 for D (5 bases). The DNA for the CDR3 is TGTGCCAGCAGCCAAGAATGGGGGGCTAATGAAAAACTGTTTTTT. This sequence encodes CASSQEWGANEKLFF.